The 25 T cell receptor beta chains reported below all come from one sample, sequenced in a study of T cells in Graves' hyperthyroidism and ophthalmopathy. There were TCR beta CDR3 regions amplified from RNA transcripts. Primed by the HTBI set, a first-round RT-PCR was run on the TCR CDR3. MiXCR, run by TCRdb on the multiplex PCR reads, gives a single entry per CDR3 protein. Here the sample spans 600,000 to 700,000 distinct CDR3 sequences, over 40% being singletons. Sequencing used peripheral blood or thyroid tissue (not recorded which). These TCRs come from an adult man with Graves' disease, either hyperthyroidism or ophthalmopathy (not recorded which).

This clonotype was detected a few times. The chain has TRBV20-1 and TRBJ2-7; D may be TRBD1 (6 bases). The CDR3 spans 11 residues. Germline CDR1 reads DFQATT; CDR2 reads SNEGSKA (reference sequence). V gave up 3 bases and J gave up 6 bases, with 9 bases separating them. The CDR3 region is CSASTRGEQYF. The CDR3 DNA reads TGCAGTGCTAGTACCAGGGGCGAGCAGTACTTC.

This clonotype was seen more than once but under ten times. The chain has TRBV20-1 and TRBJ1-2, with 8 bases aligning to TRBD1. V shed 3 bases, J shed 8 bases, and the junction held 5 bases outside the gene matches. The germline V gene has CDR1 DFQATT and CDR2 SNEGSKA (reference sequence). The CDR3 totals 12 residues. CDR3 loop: CSASRQGAGYTF. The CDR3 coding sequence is TGCAGTGCTAGCCGGCAGGGGGCCGGCTACACCTTC.

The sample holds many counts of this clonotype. CDR3 DNA sequence: TGCAGCGTTGATCGACTAGCGGGAGGCGAGCAGTACTTC. Protein product: CSVDRLAGGEQYF. This sequence joins TRBV29-1 and TRBJ2-7, with 13 bases that match TRBD2. The CDR3 consists of 13 residues. Trimming removed 3 bases from V and 6 bases from J; junction bases left unmatched: 2. Germline loops: CDR1 SQVTM, CDR2 ANQGSEA.

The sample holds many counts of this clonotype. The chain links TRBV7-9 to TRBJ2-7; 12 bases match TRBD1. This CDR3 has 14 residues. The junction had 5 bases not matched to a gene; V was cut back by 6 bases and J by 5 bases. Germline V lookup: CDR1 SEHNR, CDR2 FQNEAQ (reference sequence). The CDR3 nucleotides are TGTGCCAGCAGTCCCGGGACAGGGGGCGACGAGCAGTACTTC. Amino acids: CASSPGTGGDEQYF.

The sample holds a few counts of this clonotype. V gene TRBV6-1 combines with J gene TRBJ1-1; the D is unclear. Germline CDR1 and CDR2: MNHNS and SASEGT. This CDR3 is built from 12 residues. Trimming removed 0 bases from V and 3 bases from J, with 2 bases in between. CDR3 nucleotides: TGTGCCAGCAGTGAAGCTTACACTGAAGCTTTCTTT. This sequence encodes CASSEAYTEAFF.

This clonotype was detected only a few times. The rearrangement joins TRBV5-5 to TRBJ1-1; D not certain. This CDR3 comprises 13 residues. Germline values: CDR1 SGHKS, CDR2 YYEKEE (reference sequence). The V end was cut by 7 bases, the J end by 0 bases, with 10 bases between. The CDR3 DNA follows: TGTGCCAGCGCGACTGATTTGAACACTGAAGCTTTCTTT. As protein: CASATDLNTEAFF. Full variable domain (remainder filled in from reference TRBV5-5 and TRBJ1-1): DAGVTQSPTHLIKTRGQQVTLRCSPISGHKSVSWYQQVLGQGPQFIFQYYEKEERGRGNFPDRFSARQFPNYSSELNVNALLLGDSALYLCASATDLNTEAFFGQGTRLTVV.

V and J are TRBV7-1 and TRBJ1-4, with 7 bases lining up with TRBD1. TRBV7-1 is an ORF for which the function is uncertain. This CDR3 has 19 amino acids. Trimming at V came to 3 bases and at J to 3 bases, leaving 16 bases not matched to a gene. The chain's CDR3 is CASSSTTGWATRSNEKLFF. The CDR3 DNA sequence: TGTGCCAGCAGCTCCACGACAGGGTGGGCAACTAGGTCTAATGAAAAACTGTTTTTT.

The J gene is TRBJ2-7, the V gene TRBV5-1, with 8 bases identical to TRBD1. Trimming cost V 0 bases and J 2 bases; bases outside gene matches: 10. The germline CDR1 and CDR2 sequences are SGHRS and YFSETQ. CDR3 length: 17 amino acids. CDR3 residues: CASSLDGTGFPTYEQYF. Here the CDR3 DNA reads TGCGCCAGCAGCTTGGACGGGACAGGTTTCCCTACCTACGAGCAGTACTTC.

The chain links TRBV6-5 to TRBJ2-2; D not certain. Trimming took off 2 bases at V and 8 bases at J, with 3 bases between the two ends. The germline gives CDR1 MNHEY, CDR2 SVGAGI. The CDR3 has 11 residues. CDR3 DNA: TGTGCCAGCAGTTACAAGGGGGAGCTGTTTTTT. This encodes CASSYKGELFF.

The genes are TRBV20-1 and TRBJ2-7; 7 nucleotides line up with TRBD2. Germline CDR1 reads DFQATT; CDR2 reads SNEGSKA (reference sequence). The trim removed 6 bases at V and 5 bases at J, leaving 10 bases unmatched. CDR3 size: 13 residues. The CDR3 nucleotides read TGCAGTGCCTTCGGCGGGAGCGCCGACGAGCAGTACTTC. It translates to CSAFGGSADEQYF.

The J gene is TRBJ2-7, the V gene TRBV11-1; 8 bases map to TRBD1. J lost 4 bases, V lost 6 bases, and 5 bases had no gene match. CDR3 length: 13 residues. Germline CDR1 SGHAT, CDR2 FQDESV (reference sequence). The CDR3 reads CASSRRDRYEQYF. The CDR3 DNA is TGTGCCAGCAGTCGCCGGGACAGGTACGAGCAGTACTTC. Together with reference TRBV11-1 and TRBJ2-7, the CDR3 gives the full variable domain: EAEVAQSPRYKITEKSQAVAFWCDPISGHATLYWYRQILGQGPELLVQFQDESVVDDSQLPKDRFSAERLKGVDSTLKIQPAELGDSAMYLCASSRRDRYEQYFGPGTRLTVT.

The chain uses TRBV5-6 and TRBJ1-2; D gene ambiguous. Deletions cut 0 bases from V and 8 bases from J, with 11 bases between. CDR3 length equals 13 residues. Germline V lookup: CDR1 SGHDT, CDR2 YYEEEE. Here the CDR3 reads CASSLVPRRGYTF. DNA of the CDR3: TGTGCCAGCAGCTTGGTTCCCCGGAGAGGCTACACCTTC.

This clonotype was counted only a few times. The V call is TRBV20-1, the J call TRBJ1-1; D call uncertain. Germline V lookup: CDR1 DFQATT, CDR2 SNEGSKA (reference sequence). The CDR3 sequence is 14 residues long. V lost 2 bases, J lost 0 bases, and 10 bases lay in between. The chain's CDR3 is CSARPVILNTEAFF. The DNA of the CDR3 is TGCAGTGCTAGACCCGTAATTTTGAACACTGAAGCTTTCTTT.

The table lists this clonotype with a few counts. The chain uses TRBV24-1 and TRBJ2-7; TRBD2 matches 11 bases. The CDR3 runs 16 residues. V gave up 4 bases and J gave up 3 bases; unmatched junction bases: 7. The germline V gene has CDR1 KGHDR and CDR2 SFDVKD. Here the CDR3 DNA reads TGTGCCACCAGTGAGAATACTAGCGGGAGAGTCTACGAGCAGTACTTC. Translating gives CATSENTSGRVYEQYF.

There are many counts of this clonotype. The CDR3 spells CASRRDRGSGYGYTF. In nucleotides, the CDR3 is TGTGCCAGCAGAAGGGACAGGGGGTCTGGCTATGGCTACACCTTC. The chain links TRBV2 to TRBJ1-2, with TRBD1 identical over 11 bases. Germline CDR1 is SNHLY and CDR2 is FYNNEI. The CDR3 loop spans 15 amino acids. V shed 6 bases, J shed 4 bases, and the junction held 7 bases outside the gene matches.

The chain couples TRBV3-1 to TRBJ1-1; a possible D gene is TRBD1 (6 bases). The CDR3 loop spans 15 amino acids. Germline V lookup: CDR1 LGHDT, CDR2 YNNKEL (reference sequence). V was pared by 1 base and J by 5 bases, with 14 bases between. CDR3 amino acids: CASSQVGGPSTEAFF. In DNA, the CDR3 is TGTGCCAGCAGCCAAGTCGGGGGGCCTTCGACTGAAGCTTTCTTT.

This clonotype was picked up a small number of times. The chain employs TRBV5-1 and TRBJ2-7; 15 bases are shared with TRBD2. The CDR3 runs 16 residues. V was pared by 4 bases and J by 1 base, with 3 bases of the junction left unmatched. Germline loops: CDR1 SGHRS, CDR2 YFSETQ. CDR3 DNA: TGCGCCAGCAGCGGTGGACTAGCGGGAGGGTCCTACGAGCAGTACTTC. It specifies CASSGGLAGGSYEQYF.

In DNA, the CDR3 is TGCAGTGCTAGAGAGGTAACAGGAAACACCATATATTTT. This sequence encodes CSAREVTGNTIYF. The chain employs TRBV20-1 and TRBJ1-3; D remains unclear. Germline V CDR1 and CDR2: DFQATT, SNEGSKA (reference sequence). V was pared by 0 bases and J by 4 bases, with 7 bases between. CDR3 length: 13 amino acids.

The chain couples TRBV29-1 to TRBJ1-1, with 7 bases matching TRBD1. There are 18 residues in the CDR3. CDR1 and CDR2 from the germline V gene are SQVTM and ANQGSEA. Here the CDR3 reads CTRHPQGPLQGWDTEAFF. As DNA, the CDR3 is TGCACCCGGCACCCTCAGGGCCCGCTACAGGGGTGGGACACTGAAGCTTTCTTT.

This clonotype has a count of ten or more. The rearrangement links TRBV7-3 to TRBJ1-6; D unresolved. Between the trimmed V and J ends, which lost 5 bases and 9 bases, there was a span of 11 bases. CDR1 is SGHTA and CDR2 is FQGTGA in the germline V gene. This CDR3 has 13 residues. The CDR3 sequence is CASSPMVGSPLHF. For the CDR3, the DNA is TGTGCCAGCAGCCCGATGGTTGGTTCACCCCTCCACTTT.

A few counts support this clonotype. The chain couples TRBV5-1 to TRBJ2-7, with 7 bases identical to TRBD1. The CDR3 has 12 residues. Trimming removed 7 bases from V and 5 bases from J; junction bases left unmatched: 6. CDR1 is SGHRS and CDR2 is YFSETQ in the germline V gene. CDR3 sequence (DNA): TGCGCCAGCGGGGTCACAGGGGACGAGCAGTACTTC. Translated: CASGVTGDEQYF.

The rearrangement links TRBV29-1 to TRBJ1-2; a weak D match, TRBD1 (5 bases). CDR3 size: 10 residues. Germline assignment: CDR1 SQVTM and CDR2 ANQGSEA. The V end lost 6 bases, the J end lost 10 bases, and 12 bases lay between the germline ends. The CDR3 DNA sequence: TGCAGCGTGAGCGGACAACTCTACACCTTC. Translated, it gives CSVSGQLYTF.

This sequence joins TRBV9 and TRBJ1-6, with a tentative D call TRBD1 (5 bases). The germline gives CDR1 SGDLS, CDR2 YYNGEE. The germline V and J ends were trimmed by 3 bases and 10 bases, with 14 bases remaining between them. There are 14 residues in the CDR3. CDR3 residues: CASSANTGGSPLHF. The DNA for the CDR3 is TGTGCCAGCAGCGCCAACACGGGGGGATCACCCCTCCACTTT.

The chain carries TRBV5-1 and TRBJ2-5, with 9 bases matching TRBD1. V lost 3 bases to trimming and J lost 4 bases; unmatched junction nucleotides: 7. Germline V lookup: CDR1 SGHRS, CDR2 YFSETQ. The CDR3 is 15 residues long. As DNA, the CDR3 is TGCGCCAGCAGCTACCCGGGACAGGGCCGAGAGACCCAGTACTTC. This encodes CASSYPGQGRETQYF.

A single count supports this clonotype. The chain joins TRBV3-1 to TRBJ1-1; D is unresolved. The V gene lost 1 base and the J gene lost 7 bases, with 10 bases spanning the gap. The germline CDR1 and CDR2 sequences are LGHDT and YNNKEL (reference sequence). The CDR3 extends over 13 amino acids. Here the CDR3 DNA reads TGTGCCAGCAGCCAAGGCTATAGGGATGAAGCTTTCTTT. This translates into CASSQGYRDEAFF.